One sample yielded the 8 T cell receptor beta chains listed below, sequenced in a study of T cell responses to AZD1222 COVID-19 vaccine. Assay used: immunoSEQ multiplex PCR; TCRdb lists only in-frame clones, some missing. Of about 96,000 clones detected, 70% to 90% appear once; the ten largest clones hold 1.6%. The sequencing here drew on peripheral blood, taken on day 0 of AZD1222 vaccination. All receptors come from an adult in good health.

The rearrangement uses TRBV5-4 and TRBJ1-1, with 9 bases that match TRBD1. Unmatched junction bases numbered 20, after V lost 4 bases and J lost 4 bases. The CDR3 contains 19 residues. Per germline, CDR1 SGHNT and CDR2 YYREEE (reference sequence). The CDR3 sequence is CASSREGQGFINGGTEAFF. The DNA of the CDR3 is TGTGCCAGCAGCCGGGAGGGACAGGGCTTTATAAACGGAGGCACTGAAGCTTTCTTT.

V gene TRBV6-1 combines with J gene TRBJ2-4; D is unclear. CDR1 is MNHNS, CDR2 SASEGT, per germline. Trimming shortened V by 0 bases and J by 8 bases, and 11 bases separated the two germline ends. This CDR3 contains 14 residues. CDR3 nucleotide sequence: TGTGCCAGCAGTGAAGCACCCGATCCGGACATTCAGTACTTC. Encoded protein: CASSEAPDPDIQYF.

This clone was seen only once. The CDR3 is CASSSLGGSYGYTF. The DNA of the CDR3 is TGTGCCAGCAGTAGCCTTGGAGGGAGCTATGGCTACACCTTC. The chain employs TRBV6-9 and TRBJ1-2; D unresolved. This CDR3 spans 14 amino acids. V shed 5 bases and J shed 4 bases, with 14 bases lying between them. The germline V gene has CDR1 MNHGY and CDR2 SVAAGI.

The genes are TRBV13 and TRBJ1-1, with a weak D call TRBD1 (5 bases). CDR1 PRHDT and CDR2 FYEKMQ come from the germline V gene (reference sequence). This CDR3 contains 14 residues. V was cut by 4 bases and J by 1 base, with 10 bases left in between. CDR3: CASSSGPTNTEAFF. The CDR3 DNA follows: TGTGCCAGCAGCTCGGGACCGACGAACACTGAAGCTTTCTTT.

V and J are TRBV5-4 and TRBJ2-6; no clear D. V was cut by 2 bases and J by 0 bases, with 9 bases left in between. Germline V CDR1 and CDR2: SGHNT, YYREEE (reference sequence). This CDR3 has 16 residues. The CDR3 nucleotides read TGTGCCAGCAGCTTAGCGTGGGACTCTGGGGCCAACGTCCTGACTTTC. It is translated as CASSLAWDSGANVLTF.

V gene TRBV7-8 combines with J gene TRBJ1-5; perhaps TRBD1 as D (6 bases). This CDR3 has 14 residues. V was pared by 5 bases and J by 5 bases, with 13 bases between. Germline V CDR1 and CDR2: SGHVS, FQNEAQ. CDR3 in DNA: TGTGCCAGCAGCGTAGGGGGATTGGATCAGCCCCAGCATTTT. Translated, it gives CASSVGGLDQPQHF.

The CDR3 DNA follows: TGTGCCCGGGACTCGGACGGCGTTAACTATGGCTACACCTTC. Protein: CARDSDGVNYGYTF. V is TRBV30 and J is TRBJ1-2; D is perhaps TRBD1 (5 bases). V was clipped by 8 bases and J by 1 base, with 17 bases between them. CDR1 is GTSNPN and CDR2 is SVGIG in the germline V gene (reference sequence). CDR3 length equals 14 residues.

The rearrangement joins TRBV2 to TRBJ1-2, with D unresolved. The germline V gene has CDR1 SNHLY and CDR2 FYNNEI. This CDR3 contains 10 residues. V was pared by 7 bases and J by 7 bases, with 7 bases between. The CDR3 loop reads CASKLGGYTF. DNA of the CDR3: TGTGCCAGCAAGCTTGGTGGCTACACCTTC.